These 8 T cell receptor beta chains were sequenced from one sample in a study of T cells in Graves' hyperthyroidism and ophthalmopathy. Using RNA transcripts as the source, TCR beta CDR3 regions were amplified. TCR CDR3 underwent first-round RT-PCR with the HTBI primer set. MiXCR was run by TCRdb on the multiplex PCR reads, yielding one entry per CDR3 protein. The data hold around 380,000 distinct CDR3 sequences, with approximately 13% observed a single time. Sample: blood. The receptors shown here come from a man under 40 with Graves' hyperthyroidism that later progressed to Graves' ophthalmopathy.

The chain recombines TRBV5-1 with TRBJ2-2, with 11 bases matching TRBD1. From germline, CDR1 is SGHRS and CDR2 YFSETQ. This CDR3 contains 19 residues. Trimming at V came to 0 bases and at J to 3 bases, leaving 10 bases not matched to a gene. The CDR3 DNA sequence: TGCGCCAGCAGCTTGGATTTCGGACAGGGGGCCTCGCACACCGGGGAGCTGTTTTTT. Amino acids: CASSLDFGQGASHTGELFF.

This sequence joins TRBV10-1 and TRBJ1-3, with D maybe TRBD1 (6 bases). Trimming took off 4 bases at V and 0 bases at J, with 13 bases between the two ends. The germline V gene has CDR1 WNHNN and CDR2 SYGVQD (reference sequence). This CDR3 has 16 amino acids. The CDR3: CASSAGQLSSGNTIYF. In nucleotides, the CDR3 is TGCGCCAGCAGTGCTGGACAGCTATCCTCTGGAAACACCATATATTTT.

The chain combines TRBV20-1 with TRBJ2-3; D gene uncertain. The ends were cut back, 0 bases at V and 0 bases at J, with 7 bases in the middle. Germline assignment: CDR1 DFQATT and CDR2 SNEGSKA (reference sequence). CDR3 length equals 14 residues. Here the CDR3 DNA reads TGCAGTGCTAGAGAGTCGGTTAGCACAGATACGCAGTATTTT. Its translation is CSARESVSTDTQYF.

This clonotype was counted many times. This sequence joins TRBV6-8 and TRBJ1-2, with D unresolved. The germline V and J ends were trimmed by 0 bases and 2 bases, with 16 bases remaining between them. This CDR3 has 17 amino acids. Looked up from germline, CDR1 is MNHGY and CDR2 is SAAAGT. The CDR3 loop reads CASSYSRRPKPNYGYTF. The CDR3 bases are TGTGCCAGCAGTTACTCGAGACGGCCTAAACCCAACTATGGCTACACCTTC.

This clonotype appeared many times. The chain carries TRBV29-1 and TRBJ2-7; D not resolved. Germline CDR1 is SQVTM and CDR2 is ANQGSEA. CDR3 length: 13 amino acids. Trimming stripped 0 bases from V and 0 bases from J, with 6 bases between. Written as DNA, the CDR3 is TGCAGCGTTGAAGACCGTTACTCCTACGAGCAGTACTTC. This sequence encodes CSVEDRYSYEQYF.

The rearrangement uses TRBV29-1 and TRBJ2-7; TRBD1 might be the D (6 bases). This CDR3 region has 11 residues. Trimming removed 7 bases at V and 6 bases at J, with 13 bases between. Germline CDR1 reads SQVTM; CDR2 reads ANQGSEA. The CDR3 loop reads CSATTGTEQYF. DNA for the CDR3: TGCAGCGCGACTACAGGGACCGAGCAGTACTTC.

The rearrangement joins TRBV10-3 to TRBJ1-3, with D perhaps TRBD1 (5 bases). The CDR3 runs to 13 residues. V lost 6 bases, J lost 6 bases, and 12 bases lay in between. Germline-derived CDR1 and CDR2 are ENHRY and SYGVKD. CDR3: CAIRAGHLNTIYF. CDR3 nucleotide sequence: TGTGCCATCAGGGCGGGGCACTTAAACACCATATATTTT.

The rearrangement uses TRBV4-1 and TRBJ1-2; 8 bases agree with TRBD1. Germline V lookup: CDR1 MGHRA, CDR2 YSYEKL. V dropped 1 base and J dropped 2; count of bases not matched to a gene: 6. The CDR3 length is 16 residues. CDR3 region: CASSQVPDRGNYGYTF. The CDR3 DNA is TGCGCCAGCAGCCAAGTGCCCGACAGGGGAAACTATGGCTACACCTTC.